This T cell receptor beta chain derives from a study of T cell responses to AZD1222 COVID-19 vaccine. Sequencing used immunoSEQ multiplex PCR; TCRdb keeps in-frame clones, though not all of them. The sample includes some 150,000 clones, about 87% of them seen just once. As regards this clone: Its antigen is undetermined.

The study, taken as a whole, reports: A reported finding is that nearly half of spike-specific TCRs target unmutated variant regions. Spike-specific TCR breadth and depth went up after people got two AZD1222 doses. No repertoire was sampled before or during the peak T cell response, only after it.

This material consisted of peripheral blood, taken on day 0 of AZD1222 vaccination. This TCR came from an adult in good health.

CDR3 DNA sequence: TGTGCCAGCAGCCGTCTAGCGGGACGGGGCACAGATACGCAGTATTTT. Translation gives CASSRLAGRGTDTQYF. This chain uses TRBV7-9 with TRBJ2-3, with 9 bases lining up with TRBD2. CDR1 and CDR2 from the germline V gene are SEHNR and FQNEAQ (reference sequence). This CDR3 is 16 amino acids long. V lost 5 bases, J lost 1 base, and 7 bases stayed unmatched.